These 21 T cell receptor beta chains were sequenced from one sample in a study of blood T cell repertoires in COVID-19. Here immunoSEQ multiplex PCR was the method, and the copy in TCRdb shows in-frame clones only, minus some. This repertoire shows 90,000 to 110,000 clones, roughly 80% found once; its top ten account for around 4.7%. Sequencing was performed on peripheral blood. These receptors were obtained from a human donor in a cohort sampled during active or convalescent COVID-19.

The chain has TRBV28 and TRBJ2-3; 8 bases align to TRBD1. The CDR3 contains 15 residues. The J segment lost 5 bases and the V segment lost 5 bases, leaving 9 bases of the junction unmatched. Germline values: CDR1 MDHEN, CDR2 SYDVKM. This CDR3 reads CASSRRTGSLDTQYF. In nucleotides, the CDR3 is TGTGCCAGCAGTCGGCGGACAGGGAGTTTAGATACGCAGTATTTT. Full variable domain (missing parts from reference TRBV28 and TRBJ2-3): DVKVTQSSRYLVKRTGEKVFLECVQDMDHENMFWYRQDPGLGLRLIYFSYDVKMKEKGDIPEGYSVSREKKERFSLILESASTNQTSMYLCASSRRTGSLDTQYFGPGTRLTVL.

This clone was counted a single time. The rearrangement uses TRBV6-5 and TRBJ1-2, with TRBD1 matching over 8 bases. Trimming at V came to 3 bases and at J to 4 bases, leaving 4 bases not matched to a gene. This CDR3 comprises 14 residues. Germline V lookup: CDR1 MNHEY, CDR2 SVGAGI. CDR3 residues: CASSYRTGRYGYTF. The CDR3, as DNA: TGTGCCAGCAGTTATCGGACAGGGCGCTATGGCTACACCTTC.

This clone was recorded a few times. This chain connects TRBV3-1 (or the pseudogene TRBV3-2) to TRBJ2-7, with 10 bases that match TRBD1. CDR1 and CDR2 (germline): LGHDT, YNNKEL (reference sequence). Germline trimming cut 5 bases from V and 1 base from J; bases unmatched to any gene: 8. The CDR3 totals 16 residues. The CDR3 protein is CASSGDRGRGSYEQYF. CDR3 coding DNA: TGTGCCAGCAGCGGCGACAGGGGGCGGGGGTCCTACGAGCAGTACTTC.

This clone was detected once. The chain employs TRBV7-2 and TRBJ2-1, with unresolved D. Germline-derived CDR1 and CDR2 are SGHTA and FQGNSA. The germline V and J ends were trimmed by 1 base and 0 bases, with 7 bases remaining between them. The CDR3 spans 15 residues. CDR3 region: CASSLVPLSYNEQFF. The DNA of the CDR3 is TGTGCCAGCAGCTTAGTTCCACTCTCCTACAATGAGCAGTTCTTC.

This clone was seen many times. V is TRBV6-2 or TRBV6-3 and J is TRBJ2-7; 7 bases line up with TRBD1. CDR1 is MNHEY, CDR2 SVGEGT, per germline. The ends lost 3 bases at V and 5 bases at J; junction bases unmatched: 10. The CDR3 spans 15 residues. CDR3 bases: TGTGCCAGCAGTTATCGATCACAGGGGATGAACGAGCAGTACTTC. This encodes CASSYRSQGMNEQYF.

The gene calls are TRBV5-6 and TRBJ2-5; D gene unclear. This CDR3 has 14 residues. Trimming stripped 2 bases from V and 10 bases from J, with 18 bases between. Germline loops: CDR1 SGHDT, CDR2 YYEEEE. CDR3 bases: TGTGCCAGCAGCTTATTACGCCTCCAGGCGAACCAGTACTTC. Residues: CASSLLRLQANQYF.

This clone was seen a handful of times. V usage is TRBV11-2 and J usage is TRBJ2-5; weak D call: TRBD1 (5 bases). The CDR3 length is 14 residues. CDR1 SGHAT and CDR2 FQNNGV come from the germline V gene. V lost 2 bases to trimming and J lost 4 bases, with 11 bases between them. DNA of the CDR3: TGTGCCAGCAGCTTAAGCCCCCAGGGAGAGACCCAGTACTTC. The encoded protein is CASSLSPQGETQYF.

The chain combines TRBV19 with TRBJ2-5; 8 bases line up with TRBD1. Germline CDR1 is LNHDA and CDR2 is SQIVND (reference sequence). CDR3 length equals 15 residues. With V trimmed by 6 bases and J by 5 bases, 11 bases remained unmatched. The CDR3 reads CASSIQAGGRETQYF. The CDR3 DNA reads as TGTGCCAGTAGCATACAGGCAGGGGGCCGGGAGACCCAGTACTTC.

This clone was observed once. The chain couples TRBV7-2 to TRBJ2-2; 8 bases map to TRBD2. The germline gives CDR1 SGHTA, CDR2 FQGNSA. The ends lost 7 bases at V and 7 bases at J; junction bases unmatched: 11. CDR3 length: 15 amino acids. The CDR3 DNA reads TGTGCCAGCACCGGACGGGGGGGCGCCGGCGGGGAGCTGTTTTTT. It encodes CASTGRGGAGGELFF.

The chain couples TRBV7-6 to TRBJ2-1, with D maybe TRBD1 (6 bases). The V and J ends lost 5 bases and 6 bases respectively, with 20 bases between them. The CDR3 is 16 residues long. The germline gives CDR1 SGHVS, CDR2 FNYEAQ. This CDR3 is CASSVQPGTNGNEQFF. CDR3 nucleotides: TGTGCCAGCAGCGTACAACCCGGGACAAACGGCAATGAGCAGTTCTTC.

CDR3 amino acids: CASSSDRYYEQYF. DNA for the CDR3: TGTGCCAGCAGTTCGGACAGATACTACGAGCAGTACTTC. V and J are TRBV5-8 and TRBJ2-7; D is perhaps TRBD1 (6 bases). The CDR3 contains 13 residues. Between the trimmed V and J ends, which lost 5 bases and 3 bases, there was a span of 12 bases. CDR1 is SGHTS and CDR2 is YDEGEE in the germline V gene.

The V call is TRBV4-3, the J call TRBJ2-7, with D hard to call. Germline V gene data show CDR1 as LGHNA and CDR2 as YSLEER. V shed 4 bases and J shed 2 bases, with 9 bases lying between them. The CDR3 loop spans 13 amino acids. The chain's CDR3 is CASSPGPTYEQYF. The CDR3 bases are TGCGCCAGCAGCCCTGGGCCCACCTACGAGCAGTACTTC.

The chain combines TRBV2 with TRBJ2-1, with 8 positions matching TRBD2. The CDR3 is 15 residues long. Germline loops: CDR1 SNHLY, CDR2 FYNNEI. V dropped 9 bases and J dropped 6; count of bases not matched to a gene: 13. CDR3 nucleotides: TGTGCCAGAACCAAGACCGGGACTAGAGGCAATGAGCAGTTCTTC. Its protein product is CARTKTGTRGNEQFF.

The chain couples TRBV7-9 to TRBJ2-3; tentative D call: TRBD1 (6 bases). Trimming left V 3 bases short and J 2 bases short, with 12 bases between. Germline CDR1 reads SEHNR; CDR2 reads FQNEAQ (reference sequence). The CDR3 is 15 amino acids. The CDR3 loop reads CASSFAQGYTDTQYF. CDR3 nucleotide sequence: TGTGCCAGCAGCTTTGCACAGGGATACACAGATACGCAGTATTTT.

The genes are TRBV21-1 and TRBJ2-1; TRBD2 is the table's D call and was not checked against the DNA. TRBV21-1 is given as a pseudogene. This CDR3 spans 13 amino acids. The CDR3 bases are TGTGCCAGCACCGAGCGCAGCGGGAATGAGCAGTTCTTC. Protein: CASTERSGNEQFF.

The genes are TRBV7-9 and TRBJ1-2, with TRBD1 matching 9 bases. The V gene's germline CDR1 is SEHNR and CDR2 FQNEAQ (reference sequence). The CDR3 has 17 residues. Germline trimming cut 2 bases from V and 5 bases from J; bases unmatched to any gene: 12. The CDR3 sequence is CASSLKVTGGRLYGYTF. CDR3 nucleotide sequence: TGTGCCAGCAGCTTAAAGGTGACAGGGGGACGTTTGTATGGCTACACCTTC. The variable domain in full, with the rest retrieved from reference TRBV7-9 and TRBJ1-2, is DTGVSQNPRHKITKRGQNVTFRCDPISEHNRLYWYRQTLGQGPEFLTYFQNEAQLEKSRLLSDRFSAERPKGSFSTLEIQRTEQGDSAMYLCASSLKVTGGRLYGYTFGSGTRLTVV.

This clone was detected many times. The gene calls are TRBV3-1 (or the pseudogene TRBV3-2) and TRBJ1-2, with D tentatively TRBD1 (5 bases). CDR3 length: 14 amino acids. Germline V gives CDR1 LGHDT, CDR2 YNNKEL (reference sequence). V was cut by 4 bases and J by 5 bases, with 14 bases left in between. The CDR3 spells CASSLPGIRYGYTF. For the CDR3, the DNA is TGTGCCAGCAGCCTCCCAGGGATTAGGTATGGCTACACCTTC.

The rearrangement joins TRBV7-2 to TRBJ2-5; TRBD2 matches 8 bases. The CDR3 consists of 14 residues. CDR1 is SGHTA, CDR2 FQGNSA, per germline. J gave up 5 bases and V 2 bases, and 4 bases lay outside the gene matches. In nucleotides, the CDR3 is TGTGCCAGCAGCTTAATGCGGGGGGTGGAGACCCAGTACTTC. Its protein is CASSLMRGVETQYF. The full variable domain, its missing parts supplied by reference TRBV7-2 and TRBJ2-5, is GAGVSQSPSNKVTEKGKDVELRCDPISGHTALYWYRQSLGQGLEFLIYFQGNSAPDKSGLPSDRFSAERTGGSVSTLTIQRTQQEDSAVYLCASSLMRGVETQYFGPGTRLLVL.

The chain uses TRBV7-9 and TRBJ1-1; a weak D match, TRBD1 (6 bases). V was clipped by 2 bases and J by 7 bases, with 8 bases between them. The CDR3 runs 12 residues. Looked up from germline, CDR1 is SEHNR and CDR2 is FQNEAQ (reference sequence). CDR3 bases: TGTGCCAGCAGCTTAACAGGGATTGAAGCTTTCTTT. Amino acid sequence: CASSLTGIEAFF.

J is TRBJ2-2 and V is TRBV19, with 8 bases matching TRBD1. Trimming cost V 3 bases and J 7 bases; bases outside gene matches: 4. The V gene's germline CDR1 is LNHDA and CDR2 SQIVND (reference sequence). The CDR3 spans 14 residues. The chain's CDR3 is CASSIRGRGGELFF. The CDR3 region has the DNA TGTGCCAGTAGTATCAGGGGGCGCGGCGGGGAGCTGTTTTTT.

The chain recombines TRBV5-8 with TRBJ1-5, with D possibly being TRBD1 (6 bases). Germline V CDR1 and CDR2: SGHTS, YDEGEE. This CDR3 has 16 amino acids. Trimming took 1 base from V and 5 from J, leaving 16 bases between them. CDR3 DNA sequence: TGTGCCAGCAGCTTGCGTTTAGTGGGGGCTCATCAGCCCCAGCATTTT. Translated, it gives CASSLRLVGAHQPQHF.